This T cell receptor (beta chain) was recovered during a study of radiotherapy plus CTLA-4 blockade in lung cancer. Study details: Among patients, over 15% showed objective responses, and approximately 30% had disease control. Findings of the study overall: Expansion in blood of tumor-derived TCR clones was seen after radiotherapy plus ipilimumab. Dynamics of early blood T cell clones, together with interferon-beta, were reportedly the best predictors of response.

Alongside CTLA-4 blockade with ipilimumab, patients with chemo-refractory metastatic non-small-cell lung cancer received focal radiation. Germline CDR1 is SNHLY and CDR2 is FYNNEI. The CDR3 has 17 amino acids. Trimming cost V 6 bases and J 0 bases, with 15 bases left between them. On this clone: As yet, its antigen is unknown.

Generated by immunoSEQ multiplex PCR, the TCRdb table keeps only in-frame clones and is missing some. The data show 50,000 to 75,000 clones, about 72% seen once. The chain links TRBV2 to TRBJ1-6, with a weak D call TRBD1 (6 bases). The sequencing used peripheral blood, collected from a patient treated with radiotherapy plus ipilimumab. The TCR originated in a human donor with non-small cell lung cancer who had a complete response to radiotherapy plus ipilimumab. The CDR3 bases are TGTGCCAGCAGGGGGCGACAGGACGCCTCCTATAATTCACCCCTCCACTTT. Amino acids: CASRGRQDASYNSPLHF.